This T cell receptor beta chain was recorded in a study of shared clonotypes between healthy human individuals. Trimming cost V 3 bases and J 5 bases, with 13 bases left between them. This CDR3 region has 14 residues. The germline gives CDR1 MGHRA, CDR2 YSYEKL. The table came from immunoSEQ multiplex PCR; TCRdb's copy has only in-frame clones and leaves some out. Of over a million clones listed, 78% were seen once; the top ten hold 0.5% to 0.65%. Healthy HIV-negative adults with no recent acute infections or vaccinations were recruited as donors. The TCR sequence derives from a young man in good health. Some clones in this sample may be carry-over from other donors' samples. The V and J genes are TRBV4-1 and TRBJ1-1, with D hard to call. Sequenced sample: memory CD4+ T cells from PBMCs. Indicated subset: CD45RA-negative fraction. CDR3 nucleotides: TGCGCCAGCAGCCACCCAGCGAAAGGTACTGAAGCTTTCTTT. Protein sequence: CASSHPAKGTEAFF.